Below, one TCR beta chain is given with its context. Original analysis: Using reference gene primer amplification, nucleated cell counts were estimated. TCRdb's copy holds only in-frame clones and misses some; the assay was immunoSEQ multiplex PCR. V and J calls plus clone size are reproduced from that table; the DNA served to infer D and trimming. This sample carries some 69,000 clones, around 79% of them seen once, and the ten largest clones take about 17%. Germline CDR1 SGHRS, CDR2 YFSETQ. There are 14 residues in the CDR3. After removal of 1 base from V and 2 bases from J, the junction contained 3 bases not matched to a gene. The sample comes from a study of blood T cell repertoires in COVID-19.

The TCR was taken from a man in his sixties with acute or convalescent COVID-19. The specimen was peripheral blood. The chain recombines TRBV5-1 with TRBJ2-7; 7 bases are shared with TRBD1. This CDR3 is CASSLTGATYEQYF. In DNA, the CDR3 is TGCGCCAGCAGCTTGACAGGGGCAACCTACGAGCAGTACTTC.